The entry below describes one T cell receptor (beta chain). This clone was seen more than once but under ten times. The target of this receptor is not known. Base quality data are lacking; no much larger clone is found one base away. At the DNA level, this CDR3 is encoded by other sequences in the same sample as well. The entry originates in a study of control samples from healthy donors and cancer patients (dated by TCRdb to 2018 to 2021). The method behind the library was the immunoSEQ multiplex PCR assay. TCRdb mirrors the immuneACCESS table, restricted to in-frame sequences. Some clones are absent from its copies; in checked studies, under half trace to an unresolved V gene, and the reason for the others is unknown. Within this sample are some 66,000 clones, with 65% to 90% of them counted one time only. The top ten hold roughly 5% of the sample. The clonotype originates from a man aged 35 to 55 in good health. Sequencing was done on a sample of blood.

The CDR3 region reads CASSLSGTGTYEQYF. In nucleotides, the sequence is TGTGCCAGCAGTTTATCCGGGACAGGGACCTACGAGCAGTACTTC. The chain employs TRBV28 and TRBJ2-7, with TRBD1 matching 9 junction bases. The germline V and J ends show losses of 1 base and 2 bases respectively, and no gene match explains 3 bases of the junction. Reading the germline V gene gives CDR1 MDHEN and CDR2 SYDVKM. The CDR3 runs 15 amino acids, cysteine and phenylalanine included. This entry keeps only the CDR3 DNA: 45 bases, framed from base 1.